This TCR beta chain was captured by sequencing in a study of blood T cell repertoires in COVID-19 (dated by TCRdb to 2020 to 2021). Regarding the study in general: Samples from collaborators originated in the United States, Italy and Spain and spanned both the acute and convalescent phases of COVID-19. The prospective study material was composed of cDNA or gDNA derived from T cells, B-cell-depleted T cells, or PBMCs. Deeply sampled blood TCRbeta repertoires from subjects exposed to, actively infected with, or recovered from COVID-19 were included in the dataset. The repertoires were made available in a free public database intended to serve as a resource for research on the immune response to SARS-CoV-2. The samples were drawn from the first 160 participants of the ongoing ImmuneRACE study and from over 950 subjects provided by 6 global collaborators. Nearly every sample came with metadata listing a de-identified subject ID, COVID-19 status, age in years and sex. Where available, HLA class I and class II types were obtained from metadata supplied by the sample provider rather than from assay-based typing. Overall study results and their limits: How much clinical and demographic metadata was included differed by source and by participant, and the metadata was provided uncurated.

As regards this clone: Its cognate antigen has yet to be identified. Base qualities are not recorded, but no much larger clone differs from it by a single base.

Samples from volunteer blood donors who had recovered from COVID-19 were contributed by a second Seattle source. Whole blood was collected in K2EDTA tubes by collaborating institutions according to the institutions' own protocols. For TCRbeta analysis, collaborators shipped samples as frozen whole blood, isolated PBMCs, or DNA extracted from either of those sample types. TCRbeta CDR3 regions were amplified from genomic DNA using the immunoSEQ Assay, a bias-controlled multiplex PCR. The original pipeline was this. The number of nucleated cells in each sample was estimated by amplification of reference gene primers within the assay. Sequence reads were collapsed and filtered to measure the absolute abundance of every unique TCRbeta CDR3 rearrangement. For each sample, productive Simpson clonality was calculated as the square root of Simpson's diversity index over productive rearrangements. TCRdb took this table from immuneACCESS and kept in-frame rearrangements with V and J called. Such tables lack part of the clones; where checked against another copy, unresolved V genes explain under half of the gap, and the rest is unexplained. The D gene and trimming were derived from the DNA, and the V and J assignments and clone size from that table. The sample table holds 250,000 to 350,000 clones, of which about 90% were seen once. The top ten constitute roughly 8% of the sample.

Sequences were obtained from peripheral blood. The receptor comes from a woman aged 50 to 60 who had recovered from COVID-19.

This receptor has the CDR3 CASSGASETQYF. The DNA sequence follows: TGTGCCAGCAGTGGGGCCAGCGAGACCCAGTACTTC. The chain uses TRBV6-2 or TRBV6-3 and TRBJ2-5; the D gene is perhaps TRBD1, on 5 matching bases. Based on the germline V gene, the CDR1 and CDR2 sequences are MNHEY and SVGEGT. At the junction V is shortened by 5 bases and J by 5 bases, with 9 bases in between. Spanning cysteine to phenylalanine, the CDR3 consists of 12 amino acids. Only the CDR3 region is kept as DNA, spanning 36 bases read in frame from base 1.